The clone carrying this T cell receptor (beta chain) was seen more than once but under ten times. This specimen comes from a study of cytomegalovirus exposure and HLA in healthy donors. CDR1 is SGHDT, CDR2 YYEEEE, per germline. Trimming cost V 1 base and J 5 bases, with 12 bases left between them. CDR3 length: 15 amino acids. PCR employed 60 Vbeta and 13 Jbeta primers. Data came from immunoSEQ multiplex PCR; TCRdb stores just in-frame clones and leaves some out. This sample has about 140,000 clones, with 75% found just once. The V call is TRBV5-6, the J call TRBJ1-4; a possible D gene is TRBD1 (5 bases). The receptor's source is a man aged 35 to 55 in good health and CMV-seronegative. Sequencing input: PBMCs. The CDR3 here is CASSLWGGTNEKLFF. The CDR3 DNA follows: TGTGCCAGCAGCTTGTGGGGGGGAACGAATGAAAAACTGTTTTTT.